Listed below are T cell receptor beta chains from one sample, sequenced in a study of blood T cell repertoires in COVID-19. The method was immunoSEQ multiplex PCR; TCRdb's version includes in-frame clones alone and lacks a portion of them. The sample yields about 230,000 clones, over 75% seen once. Specimen: peripheral blood. These receptors all stem from a man in his forties or fifties with COVID-19, enrolled during active disease. CDR3s include the opening cysteine and the closing phenylalanine or tryptophan. Each record gives: D gene, J gene, V gene, clone size, CDR3 length, CDR3 DNA, CDR3 protein. A D gene is named only where the DNA matches it firmly. Some rows have no size entry. The others give once, few or many, or a class for an expanded clone.

D gene: TRBD1
J gene: TRBJ1-1
V gene: TRBV2
clone size: -
CDR3 length: 14
CDR3 DNA: TGTGCCAGCAGGGGGACAGGGAGGCATACTGAAGCTTTCTTT
CDR3 protein: CASRGTGRHTEAFF

D gene: TRBD1
J gene: TRBJ1-2
V gene: TRBV6-5
clone size: -
CDR3 length: 13
CDR3 DNA: TGTGCCACCTACCTACCAGGGGGCTATGGCTACACCTTC
CDR3 protein: CATYLPGGYGYTF

D gene: -
J gene: TRBJ2-7
V gene: TRBV7-9
clone size: -
CDR3 length: 11
CDR3 DNA: TGTGCCAGCAGCCCTTCCTACGAGCAGTACTTC
CDR3 protein: CASSPSYEQYF

D gene: -
J gene: TRBJ2-3
V gene: TRBV30
clone size: -
CDR3 length: 12
CDR3 DNA: TGTGCCTGGCAGGGGTCCGGAGATACGCAGTATTTT
CDR3 protein: CAWQGSGDTQYF

D gene: -
J gene: TRBJ1-6
V gene: TRBV9
clone size: -
CDR3 length: 16
CDR3 DNA: TGTGCCAGCAGCACCCACGGGGAGAGTCTAGGTTCACCCCTCCACTTT
CDR3 protein: CASSTHGESLGSPLHF

D gene: -
J gene: TRBJ1-5
V gene: TRBV2
clone size: -
CDR3 length: 14
CDR3 DNA: TGTGCCAGCACAGCGTATATTAGCAATCAGCCCCAGCATTTT
CDR3 protein: CASTAYISNQPQHF

D gene: TRBD1
J gene: TRBJ2-7
V gene: TRBV18
clone size: -
CDR3 length: 13
CDR3 DNA: TGTGCCAGCTCAGCGGACAGGGCCTACGAGCAGTACTTC
CDR3 protein: CASSADRAYEQYF

D gene: -
J gene: TRBJ1-2
V gene: TRBV20-1
clone size: -
CDR3 length: 11
CDR3 DNA: TGCAGTGCTATCAGCGGCTATGGCTACACCTTC
CDR3 protein: CSAISGYGYTF

D gene: TRBD2
J gene: TRBJ2-1
V gene: TRBV20-1
clone size: -
CDR3 length: 12
CDR3 DNA: TGCAGTGCTAGTTGGGCGGGGGAGGGTCCGTTCTTC
CDR3 protein: CSASWAGEGPFF

D gene: -
J gene: TRBJ2-3
V gene: TRBV11-2
clone size: -
CDR3 length: 14
CDR3 DNA: TGTGCCAGCAGCTTAGCCCCAGGGCTAGATACGCAGTATTTT
CDR3 protein: CASSLAPGLDTQYF

D gene: -
J gene: TRBJ1-5
V gene: TRBV19
clone size: -
CDR3 length: 14
CDR3 DNA: TGTGCCAGTAGTATAATGCAGGGCGATCAGCCCCAGCATTTT
CDR3 protein: CASSIMQGDQPQHF

D gene: -
J gene: TRBJ1-1
V gene: TRBV3-1/TRBV3-2
clone size: -
CDR3 length: 14
CDR3 DNA: TGTGCCAGCAGCCAAGGTGTTGGTCGGACTGAAGCTTTCTTT
CDR3 protein: CASSQGVGRTEAFF

D gene: TRBD1
J gene: TRBJ1-5
V gene: TRBV19
clone size: -
CDR3 length: 20
CDR3 DNA: TGTGCCAGTAGAGAAGACCCCCTCCGGGACAGGGGTTCAGACAATCAGCCCCAGCATTTT
CDR3 protein: CASREDPLRDRGSDNQPQHF

D gene: -
J gene: TRBJ1-1
V gene: TRBV5-1
clone size: -
CDR3 length: 13
CDR3 DNA: TGCGCCAGCAGCTTGCCGAGCCAGGAAGAAGCTTTCTTT
CDR3 protein: CASSLPSQEEAFF

D gene: TRBD2
J gene: TRBJ2-7
V gene: TRBV7-2
clone size: -
CDR3 length: 15
CDR3 DNA: TGTGCCAGCAGCCCAGCCAGCGGGAGCTCCTACGAGCAGTACTTC
CDR3 protein: CASSPASGSSYEQYF

D gene: -
J gene: TRBJ1-1
V gene: TRBV19
clone size: -
CDR3 length: 14
CDR3 DNA: TGTGCCAGTAGCCCGGGTAGGGGCCTCACTGAAGCTTTCTTT
CDR3 protein: CASSPGRGLTEAFF

D gene: TRBD2
J gene: TRBJ2-1
V gene: TRBV19
clone size: few
CDR3 length: 18
CDR3 DNA: TGTGCCAGTAGTATTCTGGTCCAGCGGGGGGGCTCCTACAATGAGCAGTTCTTC
CDR3 protein: CASSILVQRGGSYNEQFF

D gene: -
J gene: TRBJ2-2
V gene: TRBV13
clone size: -
CDR3 length: 17
CDR3 DNA: TGTGCCAGCAGCTTAAAGTACGGGGTATCGAACACCGGGGAGCTGTTTTTT
CDR3 protein: CASSLKYGVSNTGELFF

D gene: TRBD1
J gene: TRBJ2-2
V gene: TRBV5-1
clone size: -
CDR3 length: 16
CDR3 DNA: TGCGCCAGCAGTTATACCGGGACAGGGGTACCCGGGGAGCTGTTTTTT
CDR3 protein: CASSYTGTGVPGELFF

D gene: TRBD2
J gene: TRBJ2-5
V gene: TRBV10-3
clone size: -
CDR3 length: 12
CDR3 DNA: TGTGCCGTCAACCCGGGGGGGGAGACCCAGTACTTC
CDR3 protein: CAVNPGGETQYF

D gene: TRBD1
J gene: TRBJ2-7
V gene: TRBV9
clone size: -
CDR3 length: 16
CDR3 DNA: TGTGCCAGCAGCGCCCAGACAGGGGCTTTCTCCTACGAGCAGTACTTC
CDR3 protein: CASSAQTGAFSYEQYF

D gene: -
J gene: TRBJ2-1
V gene: TRBV5-1
clone size: once
CDR3 length: 16
CDR3 DNA: TGCGCCAGCAGCTTGGTCGCAGGGGTGGGGTACAATGAGCAGTTCTTC
CDR3 protein: CASSLVAGVGYNEQFF

D gene: TRBD1
J gene: TRBJ1-6
V gene: TRBV9
clone size: -
CDR3 length: 14
CDR3 DNA: TGTGCCAGCACCCCCGACAGGGTTAATTCACCCCTCCACTTT
CDR3 protein: CASTPDRVNSPLHF

D gene: -
J gene: TRBJ2-7
V gene: TRBV11-1
clone size: -
CDR3 length: 12
CDR3 DNA: TGTGCCAGCAGCTCCACGAGATACGAGCAGTACTTC
CDR3 protein: CASSSTRYEQYF

D gene: -
J gene: TRBJ1-6
V gene: TRBV2
clone size: once
CDR3 length: 14
CDR3 DNA: TGTGCCAGCAGGGGGGGGGCGTATAATTCACCCCTCCACTTT
CDR3 protein: CASRGGAYNSPLHF

D gene: -
J gene: TRBJ1-2
V gene: TRBV10-3
clone size: -
CDR3 length: 13
CDR3 DNA: TGTGCCATCAGAGACAAGATTAACTATGGCTACACCTTC
CDR3 protein: CAIRDKINYGYTF

D gene: TRBD1
J gene: TRBJ1-5
V gene: TRBV5-8
clone size: -
CDR3 length: 14
CDR3 DNA: TGTGCCAGCACCGCCGGGACAGGGTTACAGCCCCAGCATTTT
CDR3 protein: CASTAGTGLQPQHF

D gene: TRBD1
J gene: TRBJ1-6
V gene: TRBV19
clone size: -
CDR3 length: 12
CDR3 DNA: TGTGCCAGTAACGACAGGGCTTCACCCCTCCACTTT
CDR3 protein: CASNDRASPLHF

D gene: -
J gene: TRBJ1-1
V gene: TRBV18
clone size: -
CDR3 length: 15
CDR3 DNA: TGTGCCAGCTCACCATATCAGGACATGAACACTGAAGCTTTCTTT
CDR3 protein: CASSPYQDMNTEAFF

D gene: -
J gene: TRBJ2-3
V gene: TRBV18
clone size: -
CDR3 length: 13
CDR3 DNA: TGTGCCAGCTCACCAGTCCTAACTGATACGCAGTATTTT
CDR3 protein: CASSPVLTDTQYF

D gene: -
J gene: TRBJ2-7
V gene: TRBV11-2
clone size: -
CDR3 length: 17
CDR3 DNA: TGTGCCAGCAGTTCCCACCGGGATGCGGAGCGTCAGTACGAGCAGTACTTC
CDR3 protein: CASSSHRDAERQYEQYF

D gene: -
J gene: TRBJ1-2
V gene: TRBV27
clone size: many
CDR3 length: 12
CDR3 DNA: TGTGCCAGCAGTTCTTACGGCTATGGCTACACCTTC
CDR3 protein: CASSSYGYGYTF

D gene: -
J gene: TRBJ1-6
V gene: TRBV12-3/TRBV12-4
clone size: -
CDR3 length: 12
CDR3 DNA: TGTGCCAGCAGTTTAGTAGTATCACCCCTCCACTTT
CDR3 protein: CASSLVVSPLHF

D gene: -
J gene: TRBJ2-1
V gene: TRBV7-2
clone size: few
CDR3 length: 16
CDR3 DNA: TGTGCCAGCAGCTTAGGGCACGGGAACTCCTACAATGAGCAGTTCTTC
CDR3 protein: CASSLGHGNSYNEQFF

D gene: TRBD1
J gene: TRBJ2-6
V gene: TRBV2
clone size: -
CDR3 length: 16
CDR3 DNA: TGTGCCAGCAGCCGGGACAGAGTCTCTGGGGCCAACGTCCTGACTTTC
CDR3 protein: CASSRDRVSGANVLTF

D gene: -
J gene: TRBJ2-7
V gene: TRBV18
clone size: few
CDR3 length: 12
CDR3 DNA: TGTGCCAGCTCACCAGTCACCTACGAGCAGTACTTC
CDR3 protein: CASSPVTYEQYF

D gene: -
J gene: TRBJ2-3
V gene: TRBV14
clone size: -
CDR3 length: 15
CDR3 DNA: TGTGCCAGCAGCCGCACTGCGACTGGCACAGATACGCAGTATTTT
CDR3 protein: CASSRTATGTDTQYF

D gene: -
J gene: TRBJ2-3
V gene: TRBV27
clone size: -
CDR3 length: 13
CDR3 DNA: TGTGCCAGCAGTCAGGACTGGGCAGATACGCAGTATTTT
CDR3 protein: CASSQDWADTQYF

D gene: -
J gene: TRBJ2-7
V gene: TRBV6-6
clone size: once
CDR3 length: 14
CDR3 DNA: TGTGCCAGCAGGCGAAAAGGGGTAAACTACGAGCAGTACTTC
CDR3 protein: CASRRKGVNYEQYF

D gene: -
J gene: TRBJ1-1
V gene: TRBV3-1/TRBV3-2
clone size: -
CDR3 length: 13
CDR3 DNA: TGTGCCAGCAGCCCACAAATGAACACTGAAGCTTTCTTT
CDR3 protein: CASSPQMNTEAFF

D gene: -
J gene: TRBJ1-2
V gene: TRBV4-3
clone size: -
CDR3 length: 15
CDR3 DNA: TGCGCCAGCAGCCAAGGACCCAGAGGGGGCTATGGCTACACCTTC
CDR3 protein: CASSQGPRGGYGYTF

D gene: TRBD2
J gene: TRBJ2-1
V gene: TRBV19
clone size: -
CDR3 length: 17
CDR3 DNA: TGTGCCAGTAGTCGCACTAGCGGGTCCAGCGCCTACAATGAGCAGTTCTTC
CDR3 protein: CASSRTSGSSAYNEQFF

D gene: -
J gene: TRBJ2-2
V gene: TRBV6-1
clone size: once
CDR3 length: 16
CDR3 DNA: TGTGCCAGCAGTGAATGGCAGGGCGTCAACACCGGGGAGCTGTTTTTT
CDR3 protein: CASSEWQGVNTGELFF

D gene: -
J gene: TRBJ1-5
V gene: TRBV23-1
clone size: -
CDR3 length: 14
CDR3 DNA: TGCGCCAGCAGTCAACCGCGGGTCAAGGTGCCCCAGCATTTT
CDR3 protein: CASSQPRVKVPQHF

D gene: TRBD1
J gene: TRBJ2-7
V gene: TRBV25-1
clone size: -
CDR3 length: 14
CDR3 DNA: TGTGCCAGCGCAACAGGGGGTCCGGGTGGGGAGCAGTACTTC
CDR3 protein: CASATGGPGGEQYF

D gene: TRBD1
J gene: TRBJ2-7
V gene: TRBV28
clone size: -
CDR3 length: 15
CDR3 DNA: TGTGCCAGCAGTGCCGGGGGGACAGGGTACTACGAGCAGTACTTC
CDR3 protein: CASSAGGTGYYEQYF

D gene: -
J gene: TRBJ2-7
V gene: TRBV1
clone size: -
CDR3 length: 17
CDR3 DNA: TGCACCAGCAGCCAAGGAGAATCGCGGGGGGGCAGGACGGAGCAGTACTTC
CDR3 protein: CTSSQGESRGGRTEQYF

D gene: -
J gene: TRBJ1-1
V gene: TRBV3-1/TRBV3-2
clone size: -
CDR3 length: 13
CDR3 DNA: TGTGCCAGCAGTACCACGGGTTCGGCTGAAGCTTTCTTT
CDR3 protein: CASSTTGSAEAFF

D gene: -
J gene: TRBJ2-1
V gene: TRBV7-9
clone size: -
CDR3 length: 16
CDR3 DNA: TGTGCCAGCAGCTACTTCGGGGTGGACCGAATGAATGAGCAGTTCTTC
CDR3 protein: CASSYFGVDRMNEQFF

D gene: TRBD2
J gene: TRBJ2-7
V gene: TRBV30
clone size: few
CDR3 length: 16
CDR3 DNA: TGTGCCTGGAGGGCTAGTCCGGGACTAGCGGGGTCCGAGCAGTACTTC
CDR3 protein: CAWRASPGLAGSEQYF

D gene: TRBD1
J gene: TRBJ2-1
V gene: TRBV5-1
clone size: -
CDR3 length: 16
CDR3 DNA: TGCGCCAGCAGCTTGGAGGGACAGGGAAACTACAATGAGCAGTTCTTC
CDR3 protein: CASSLEGQGNYNEQFF

D gene: TRBD2
J gene: TRBJ2-3
V gene: TRBV4-2
clone size: -
CDR3 length: 16
CDR3 DNA: TGTGCCAGCAGTCGTCGGACTAGCGGGAGCACAGATACGCAGTATTTT
CDR3 protein: CASSRRTSGSTDTQYF

D gene: TRBD1
J gene: TRBJ2-3
V gene: TRBV2
clone size: once
CDR3 length: 13
CDR3 DNA: TGTGCCAGCAGCGGCTCAGCACAGGGGAGGCAGTATTTT
CDR3 protein: CASSGSAQGRQYF

D gene: -
J gene: TRBJ1-1
V gene: TRBV27
clone size: few
CDR3 length: 15
CDR3 DNA: TGTGCCAGCAGTTTATCCAACCTAGGGAACACTGAAGCTTTCTTT
CDR3 protein: CASSLSNLGNTEAFF